Reported below is one T cell receptor beta chain. What it recognizes is unknown. Because the CDR3's place on the DNA is in doubt, the DNA is left out and the CDR3 is given as listed by TCRdb. The sample is drawn from a study of monozygotic twins with cystic fibrosis. Across the study: Libraries were built from three micrograms of fragmented DNA using approximately 16 PCR cycles.

Profiled with immunoSEQ multiplex PCR; TCRdb holds only in-frame clones, not every one. The table records around 30,000 clones, under 95% of them present only once. The study, taken as a whole, reports: Clonality was generally low (median approximately 0.009), higher in the most severe patients. V usage most resembled the co-twin in 13 of 16 pairs.

The sample was blood. The origin of this receptor is a girl aged 2 to 10 with cystic fibrosis.

Here the CDR3 reads CASSFGEGREYF. This chain links TRBV7-9 with TRBJ2-4; TRBD1 is taken as the D call from the table, unchecked against the DNA. The CDR3 numbers 12 amino acids, ends counted. Germline assignment: CDR1 SEHNR and CDR2 FQNEAQ (reference sequence).